These 13 T cell receptor beta chains originate from one sample sequenced in a study of early stage breast cancer tumors. The data were produced by immunoSEQ multiplex PCR, yet TCRdb's version contains in-frame clones alone and is incomplete. Of roughly 34,000 clones in the sample, approximately 69% are singletons; the top ten hold 6.8%. Input material: blood. Every receptor here comes from a person between 60 and 69 years old with breast cancer.

In this sample, this clone turned up a few times. The chain recombines TRBV19 with TRBJ1-5; D unresolved. CDR3 size: 12 residues. Germline V gives CDR1 LNHDA, CDR2 SQIVND (reference sequence). Deletions cut 9 bases from V and 9 bases from J, with 15 bases between. The CDR3 sequence: CASRSPIGPQHF. Here the CDR3 DNA reads TGTGCCAGCCGGTCCCCAATCGGGCCCCAGCATTTT.

The chain joins TRBV18 to TRBJ1-5, with 8 bases matching TRBD1. The CDR3 loop spans 16 amino acids. J was trimmed by 0 bases and V by 3 bases; bases with no gene match: 4. The germline gives CDR1 KGHSH, CDR2 LQKENI. The CDR3 reads CASSPRQGNSNQPQHF. As DNA, the CDR3 is TGTGCCAGCTCACCTCGACAGGGGAATAGCAATCAGCCCCAGCATTTT. The variable domain in full, completed from reference TRBV18 and TRBJ1-5, reads NAGVMQNPRHLVRRRGQEARLRCSPMKGHSHVYWYRQLPEEGLKFMVYLQKENIIDESGMPKERFSAEFPKEGPSILRIQQVVRGDSAAYFCASSPRQGNSNQPQHFGDGTRLSIL.

The chain has TRBV7-9 and TRBJ2-1; TRBD1 aligns across 10 bases. The CDR3 totals 16 residues. Germline loops: CDR1 SEHNR, CDR2 FQNEAQ (reference sequence). The trim removed 1 base at V and 6 bases at J, leaving 6 bases unmatched. The CDR3 sequence is CASSLEDRGLINEQFF. As DNA, the CDR3 is TGTGCCAGCAGCTTAGAAGACAGGGGGCTAATCAATGAGCAGTTCTTC.

The V and J genes are TRBV2 and TRBJ2-7, with 8 bases aligning to TRBD2. CDR1 and CDR2 (germline): SNHLY, FYNNEI. CDR3 size: 15 residues. The V segment lost 8 bases and the J segment 7 bases; nucleotides outside the gene matches: 16. The CDR3 loop is CASSPAPAGGGEQYF. CDR3 coding DNA: TGTGCCAGCTCCCCCGCTCCCGCGGGGGGAGGAGAGCAGTACTTC.

The chain couples TRBV7-9 to TRBJ1-4; D may be TRBD1 (5 bases). The CDR3 length is 14 residues. V lost 3 bases and J lost 7, with 12 bases in between. Germline loops: CDR1 SEHNR, CDR2 FQNEAQ (reference sequence). In DNA form, the CDR3 reads TGTGCCAGCAGCTTGGAGGGGATGAGTGAAAAACTGTTTTTT. Translated, it gives CASSLEGMSEKLFF.

This clone was seen a few times. V and J are TRBV7-3 and TRBJ1-1, with 8 bases lining up with TRBD1. Germline V gives CDR1 SGHTA, CDR2 FQGTGA. Trimming took 3 bases from V and 4 from J; bases not matched to a gene: 4. This CDR3 has 14 amino acids. For the CDR3, the DNA is TGTGCCAGCAGCTTGGGGACAGGTGCCACTGAAGCTTTCTTT. It is translated as CASSLGTGATEAFF.

This rearrangement joins TRBV5-1 to TRBJ2-1; the match to TRBD1 covers 9 bases. The germline V gene encodes CDR1 SGHRS and CDR2 YFSETQ. This CDR3 spans 16 amino acids. J lost 8 bases, V lost 0 bases, and 9 bases had no gene match. The CDR3 protein is CASSLVKGTGFDEQFF. In DNA, the CDR3 is TGCGCCAGCAGCTTGGTGAAAGGGACAGGGTTCGATGAGCAGTTCTTC. The full variable domain, in which reference TRBV5-1 and TRBJ2-1 provide the parts outside the CDR3, is KAGVTQTPRYLIKTRGQQVTLSCSPISGHRSVSWYQQTPGQGLQFLFEYFSETQRNKGNFPGRFSGRQFSNSRSEMNVSTLELGDSALYLCASSLVKGTGFDEQFFGPGTRLTVL.

The rearrangement links TRBV5-4 to TRBJ1-1; no clear D. This CDR3 comprises 14 residues. V was cut by 1 base and J by 4 bases, with 11 bases left in between. Looked up from germline, CDR1 is SGHNT and CDR2 is YYREEE (reference sequence). DNA for the CDR3: TGTGCCAGCAGCTTGAGTCCGACGGGCACTGAAGCTTTCTTT. It yields the protein CASSLSPTGTEAFF. The full variable domain, its missing parts supplied by reference TRBV5-4 and TRBJ1-1, is ETGVTQSPTHLIKTRGQQVTLRCSSQSGHNTVSWYQQALGQGPQFIFQYYREEENGRGNFPPRFSGLQFPNYSSELNVNALELDDSALYLCASSLSPTGTEAFFGQGTRLTVV.

The rearrangement links TRBV5-4 to TRBJ2-5; 7 nucleotides line up with TRBD2. This CDR3 contains 13 residues. Germline-derived CDR1 and CDR2 are SGHNT and YYREEE (reference sequence). V shed 0 bases, J shed 7 bases, and the junction held 3 bases outside the gene matches. The CDR3 bases are TGTGCCAGCAGCTTGGGACTAGCAGTGACCCAGTACTTC. It yields the protein CASSLGLAVTQYF.

The chain has TRBV19 and TRBJ2-2, with 8 bases fitting TRBD2. J was trimmed by 6 bases and V by 0 bases; bases with no gene match: 6. In germline, CDR1 is LNHDA, CDR2 SQIVND (reference sequence). This CDR3 spans 16 amino acids. The DNA of the CDR3 is TGTGCCAGTAGTATAGATCCGATCGGGGGGGCCGGGGAGCTGTTTTTT. Amino acid sequence: CASSIDPIGGAGELFF. Drawing the rest from reference TRBV19 and TRBJ2-2, the complete variable domain is DGGITQSPKYLFRKEGQNVTLSCEQNLNHDAMYWYRQDPGQGLRLIYYSQIVNDFQKGDIAEGYSVSREKKESFPLTVTSAQKNPTAFYLCASSIDPIGGAGELFFGEGSRLTVL.

The rearrangement links TRBV9 to TRBJ1-5; unclear D gene. The germline gives CDR1 SGDLS, CDR2 YYNGEE. The CDR3 has 14 residues. V lost 4 bases, J lost 5 bases, and 13 bases lay in between. The CDR3 sequence is CASSFGENYQPQHF. CDR3 bases: TGTGCCAGCAGCTTCGGAGAGAATTATCAGCCCCAGCATTTT.

The CDR3 reads CASSPFIQGARDGNTIYF. CDR3 bases: TGTGCCAGCAGCCCATTTATACAGGGGGCGCGGGATGGAAACACCATATATTTT. This chain connects TRBV5-4 to TRBJ1-3; 9 bases agree with TRBD1. The CDR3 sequence is 18 residues long. Germline-derived CDR1 and CDR2 are SGHNT and YYREEE (reference sequence). J lost 3 bases, V lost 4 bases, and 14 bases had no gene match.

The chain combines TRBV5-1 with TRBJ1-2, with D tentatively TRBD1 (5 bases). V was trimmed by 0 bases and J by 8 bases, leaving 11 bases between them. This CDR3 contains 13 residues. Germline assignment: CDR1 SGHRS and CDR2 YFSETQ. The CDR3 is CASSLGDRDGYTF. The CDR3 coding sequence is TGCGCCAGCAGCTTGGGAGACAGAGACGGCTACACCTTC. Using reference TRBV5-1 and TRBJ1-2 for the parts outside the CDR3, the full variable domain is KAGVTQTPRYLIKTRGQQVTLSCSPISGHRSVSWYQQTPGQGLQFLFEYFSETQRNKGNFPGRFSGRQFSNSRSEMNVSTLELGDSALYLCASSLGDRDGYTFGSGTRLTVV.